These T cell receptor beta chains were read from a single sample in a study of blood T cell repertoires in COVID-19. The data were produced by immunoSEQ multiplex PCR, yet TCRdb's version contains in-frame clones alone and is incomplete. The sample shows a few hundred thousand clones, 85% of them seen only once. The sample consisted of PBMCs or T cells enriched from blood (not recorded which). The receptors shown here come from a man aged 35-49 years who had recovered from COVID-19. CDR3s include the opening cysteine and the closing phenylalanine or tryptophan. The order of the fields is J gene, clone size, V gene, D gene, CDR3 DNA, CDR3 protein. D genes are given only for firm matches. Clone size is given for some rows only: seen once, a few or many times, or a class if the clone is expanded.

TRBJ2-7 . TRBV29-1 . TGCAGCACCCGTAAGCAGGACTACGAGCAGTACTTC CSTRKQDYEQYF
TRBJ2-7 . TRBV7-2 TRBD2 TGTGCCAGCAGCGTATCTAGCGGGCCGTACGAGCAGTACTTC CASSVSSGPYEQYF
TRBJ2-7 . TRBV12-3/TRBV12-4 . TGTGCCAGCAGGGGTACAGGGTACAACGAGCAGTACTTC CASRGTGYNEQYF
TRBJ1-3 . TRBV7-3 . TGTGCCAGCAGCTTAATGGGGGGCTCTGGAAACACCATATATTTT CASSLMGGSGNTIYF
TRBJ2-2 . TRBV5-1 . TGCGCCAGCAGCTGGAATGCCGGGACACTAGGCACCGGGGAGCTGTTTTTT CASSWNAGTLGTGELFF
TRBJ2-1 . TRBV7-6 . TGTGCCAGCAGCTCCTCAGATGAGCAGTTCTTC CASSSSDEQFF
TRBJ2-3 few TRBV28 TRBD1 TGTGCCAGCAGTCGACAGGGTGTTCGGAATACGCAGTATTTT CASSRQGVRNTQYF
TRBJ2-1 . TRBV5-6 . TGTGCCAGCAGCCCCGGCTCGGGGAAGGTGATCTACAATGAGCAGTTCTTC CASSPGSGKVIYNEQFF
TRBJ2-1 once TRBV5-1 TRBD2 TGCGCCAGCAGCTTGGCGACTAGCGGGAGAGTTAATGAGCAGTTCTTC CASSLATSGRVNEQFF
TRBJ2-3 . TRBV5-1 . TGCGCCTTAGGGGACACAGATACGCAGTATTTT CALGDTDTQYF
TRBJ1-2 . TRBV7-2 . TGTGCCAGCAGCGAAAGCGGGCTCACCTTCTATGGCTACACCTTC CASSESGLTFYGYTF
TRBJ2-7 . TRBV11-2 TRBD2 TGTGCCAGCAGCTTCGGGGGAGGGCCGTACGAGCAGTACTTC CASSFGGGPYEQYF
TRBJ2-7 . TRBV19 TRBD1 TGTGCCAGTAGTAAGGCCGGGACAGGGGTCTACGAGCAGTACTTC CASSKAGTGVYEQYF
TRBJ2-2 . TRBV4-3 TRBD2 TGCGCCAGCAGCCAGGGGACTAGCGGTAATATCGGGGAGCTGTTTTTT CASSQGTSGNIGELFF
TRBJ2-7 . TRBV27 . TGTGCCAGCAGTTTCGTTGCAGGTTACGAGCAGTACTTC CASSFVAGYEQYF
TRBJ1-1 . TRBV27 TRBD1 TGTGCCAGCAGCCCGGGACAGGACTACTGGAACACTGAAGCTTTCTTT CASSPGQDYWNTEAFF
TRBJ2-3 . TRBV13 . TGTGCCAGCAGCTTATCCGCAGATACGCAGTATTTT CASSLSADTQYF
TRBJ1-6 . TRBV2 . TGTGCCAGCAGTACCTCTTCAGGGGCACCCCTCCACTTT CASSTSSGAPLHF
TRBJ1-6 . TRBV11-2 . TGTGCCAGCAGCTTCGGGAATTCACCCCTCCACTTT CASSFGNSPLHF
TRBJ2-7 . TRBV18 . TGTGCCAGCTCACCTCGGGAGACTTATGGAGAGCAGTACTTC CASSPRETYGEQYF
TRBJ2-1 . TRBV5-1 TRBD1 TGCGCCAGCGGCAGGACAGGAGAGTTTGAGCAGTTCTTC CASGRTGEFEQFF
TRBJ2-1 once TRBV7-9 . TGTGCCAGCAGCTTTTTAGCGAATGAGCAGTTCTTC CASSFLANEQFF
TRBJ1-3 . TRBV28 . TGTGCCAGCAGTTTATCTGGGGGGAGTTCTGGAAACACCATATATTTT CASSLSGGSSGNTIYF
TRBJ1-5 . TRBV24-1 TRBD1 TGTGCCACCCAGGATAAGGGGGCGAGTCAGCCCCAGCATTTT CATQDKGASQPQHF
TRBJ2-7 . TRBV6-5 . TGTGCCAGCAGAAATGACAGTTACACCTACGAGCAGTACTTC CASRNDSYTYEQYF
TRBJ1-2 . TRBV6-5 . TGTGCCAGCAGGAAGAGTAACTATGGCTACACCTTC CASRKSNYGYTF
TRBJ2-7 . TRBV30 TRBD2 TGTGCCAGAGGGACTAGCGGGAGCTCTTCGTGGGACGAGCAGTACTTC CARGTSGSSSWDEQYF
TRBJ1-2 . TRBV6-2/TRBV6-3 . TGTGCCAGCAGTTACTCGGGCTACGGCTACACCTTC CASSYSGYGYTF
TRBJ2-5 . TRBV28 . TGTGCCAGCAGTGGGGCAGACAGCCCTCAAGAGACCCAGTACTTC CASSGADSPQETQYF
TRBJ2-3 . TRBV10-3 . TGTGCCATCAGTGAGGGACAGACAGATACGCAGTATTTT CAISEGQTDTQYF
TRBJ1-5 . TRBV3-1/TRBV3-2 . TGTGCCAGCAGCCAAATGACAGATCAGCCCCAGCATTTT CASSQMTDQPQHF
TRBJ2-2 once TRBV24-1 TRBD1 TGTGCCACCAGTGATCGGACAGGGTACACCGGGGAGCTGTTTTTT CATSDRTGYTGELFF
TRBJ1-1 once TRBV25-1 TRBD1 TGTGCCAGCAGTGAGGGGACAGGGGGCACCACGGTAGCTTTCTTT CASSEGTGGTTVAFF
TRBJ1-1 . TRBV19 TRBD1 TGTGCCAGTAGTCCACAGGGGGACACTGAAGCTTTCTTT CASSPQGDTEAFF
TRBJ1-1 . TRBV5-1 . TGCGCCAGCAGCTTGCAGCCAGGGATGAACACTGAAGCTTTCTTT CASSLQPGMNTEAFF
TRBJ1-4 . TRBV5-4 TRBD1 TGTGCCAGCAGCGAACAGGGGGTGAATGAAAAACTGTTTTTT CASSEQGVNEKLFF
TRBJ2-2 . TRBV19 TRBD2 TGTGCCAGTAGTATACTAGCGGGAGTCCCCGGGGAGCTGTTTTTT CASSILAGVPGELFF
TRBJ1-5 . TRBV9 . TGTGCCAGCAGCGGCGCCTCGGGGAGGGATCAGCCCCAGCATTTT CASSGASGRDQPQHF
TRBJ2-7 . TRBV12-5 . TGTGCTAGTGGTTCGGACAGAAAAGGCGAGCAGTACTTC CASGSDRKGEQYF
TRBJ1-2 . TRBV6-5 . TGTGCCAGCAGGCCACTCGGACAGCCTATCTATGGCTACACCTTC CASRPLGQPIYGYTF
TRBJ1-4 . TRBV9 TRBD1 TGTGCCAGCAGCGTAGGGGCAGGGGGGAACCCAACTAATGAAAAACTGTTTTTT CASSVGAGGNPTNEKLFF
TRBJ2-5 . TRBV7-9 . TGTGCCAGCACCCTAACAAGGAGGACAGTCCAAGAGACCCAGTACTTC CASTLTRRTVQETQYF
TRBJ2-7 . TRBV6-5 TRBD2 TGTGCCAGCAGTTACGGGGCGGGAGGGGGGTACGAGCAGTACTTC CASSYGAGGGYEQYF